What follows describes a single TCR beta chain. The antigen remains unidentified. The time point was: patch test 1, 2 weeks after DPC sensitization. As for treatment: therapeutic diphenylcyclopropenone sensitization with weekly scalp DPC. The data originate from a study of human T cells and chemical hapten exposure. Points from the study as a whole: No change in TCRs above 1 in 1000 frequency was produced by DPC sensitization.

TCRdb re-analysed the RACE reads in MiXCR, keeping a single row per CDR3 protein. Counted here are 150,000 or so distinct CDR3 sequences, about 15% occurring once; the ten biggest clones make up 1.5% to 2%. Germline V gives CDR1 SEHNR, CDR2 FQNEAQ (reference sequence). CDR3 length: 15 amino acids. Trimming took 5 bases from V and 5 from J, leaving 18 bases between them. The chain combines TRBV7-9 with TRBJ1-2; D perhaps matches TRBD1 (5 bases). This receptor was obtained from a woman in her 30s with alopecia areata. Some clones in this sample may be carry-over from other donors' samples. The sample was whole blood, taken in connection with sensitization to the hapten diphenylcyclopropenone (DPC). The DNA for the CDR3 is TGTGCCAGCAGCCCGGGTGGCTCAGGGTTATATGGCTACACCTTC. Amino acids: CASSPGGSGLYGYTF.